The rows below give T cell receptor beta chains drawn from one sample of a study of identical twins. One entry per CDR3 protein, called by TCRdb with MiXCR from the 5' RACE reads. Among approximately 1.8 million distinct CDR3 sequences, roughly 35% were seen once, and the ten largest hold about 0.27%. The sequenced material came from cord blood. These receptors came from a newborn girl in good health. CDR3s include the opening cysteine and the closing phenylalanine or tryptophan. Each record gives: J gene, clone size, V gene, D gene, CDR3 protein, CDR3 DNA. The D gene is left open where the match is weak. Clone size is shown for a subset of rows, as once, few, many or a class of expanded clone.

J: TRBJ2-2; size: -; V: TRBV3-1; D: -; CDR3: CASNKRDTGELFF; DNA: TGTGCCAGCAACAAGAGAGACACCGGGGAGCTGTTTTTT
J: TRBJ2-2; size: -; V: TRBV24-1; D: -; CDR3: CATSDAGTINTGELFF; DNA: TGTGCCACCAGTGACGCCGGGACAATCAACACCGGGGAGCTGTTTTTT
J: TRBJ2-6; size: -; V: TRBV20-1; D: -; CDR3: CSARDFRASGANVLTF; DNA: TGCAGTGCTAGAGATTTCAGGGCCTCTGGGGCCAACGTCCTGACTTTC
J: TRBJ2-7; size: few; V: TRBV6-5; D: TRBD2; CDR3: CASSYSGLAATYEQYF; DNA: TGTGCCAGCAGTTACTCGGGACTAGCGGCCACCTACGAGCAGTACTTC
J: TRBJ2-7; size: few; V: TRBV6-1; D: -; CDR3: CASSEAGPAREQYF; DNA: TGTGCCAGCAGTGAAGCGGGGCCAGCGAGGGAGCAGTACTTC
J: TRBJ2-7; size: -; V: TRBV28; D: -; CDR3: CASRPGEGASREQYF; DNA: TGTGCCAGCAGGCCAGGGGAAGGGGCCTCTCGCGAGCAGTACTTC
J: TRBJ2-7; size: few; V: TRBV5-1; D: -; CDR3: CASHRDSVYEQYF; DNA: TGCGCCAGCCACCGGGACTCGGTCTACGAGCAGTACTTC
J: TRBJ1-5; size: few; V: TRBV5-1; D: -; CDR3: CASSFVWTANQPQHF; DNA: TGCGCCAGCAGCTTTGTTTGGACCGCCAATCAGCCCCAGCATTTT
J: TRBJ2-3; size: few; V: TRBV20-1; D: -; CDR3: CSARDIERKIDTQYF; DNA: TGCAGTGCTAGAGATATCGAGCGGAAGATAGATACGCAGTATTTT
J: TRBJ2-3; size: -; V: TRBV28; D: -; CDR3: CASSLWNTGPTDTQYF; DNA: TGTGCCAGCAGTTTATGGAACACGGGGCCCACAGATACGCAGTATTTT
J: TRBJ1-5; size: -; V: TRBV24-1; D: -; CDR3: CATSDSGAGQPQHF; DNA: TGTGCCACCAGTGATTCAGGGGCAGGTCAGCCCCAGCATTTT
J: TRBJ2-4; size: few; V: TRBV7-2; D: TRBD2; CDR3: CASSRLGRTKNIQYF; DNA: TGTGCCAGCAGCCGACTCGGGAGGACCAAAAACATTCAGTACTTC
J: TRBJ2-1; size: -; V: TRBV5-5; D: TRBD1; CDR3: CTSSWAQGGFYNEQFF; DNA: TGTACCAGCAGCTGGGCACAGGGGGGATTTTACAATGAGCAGTTCTTC
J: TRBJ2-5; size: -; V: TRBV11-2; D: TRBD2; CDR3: CASSLWTSGGQETQYF; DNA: TGTGCCAGCAGCTTGTGGACTAGCGGGGGGCAAGAGACCCAGTACTTC
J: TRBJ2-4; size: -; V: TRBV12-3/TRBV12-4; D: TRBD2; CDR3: CASSFKRDLAKNIQYF; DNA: TGTGCCAGCAGTTTTAAGCGGGACTTAGCCAAAAACATTCAGTACTTC
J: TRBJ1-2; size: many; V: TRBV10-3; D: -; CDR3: CAIRTAVGYTF; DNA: TGTGCCATCAGGACGGCCGTTGGCTACACCTTC
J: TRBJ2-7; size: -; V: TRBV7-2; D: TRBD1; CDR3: CASSGKADRPLYEQYF; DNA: TGTGCCAGCAGCGGAAAGGCGGACAGGCCGTTATACGAGCAGTACTTC
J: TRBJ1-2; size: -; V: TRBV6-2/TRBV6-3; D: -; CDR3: CASTKAGPQSYGYTF; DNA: TGTGCCAGCACCAAGGCGGGACCTCAGAGCTATGGCTACACCTTC
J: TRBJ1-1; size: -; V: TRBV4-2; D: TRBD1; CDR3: CASSQVGQGDTEAFF; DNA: TGTGCCAGCAGCCAAGTTGGACAGGGGGACACTGAAGCTTTCTTT
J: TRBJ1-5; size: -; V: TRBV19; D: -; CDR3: CASSTLSTDNQPQHF; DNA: TGTGCCAGTAGTACGCTCAGCACGGACAATCAGCCCCAGCATTTT
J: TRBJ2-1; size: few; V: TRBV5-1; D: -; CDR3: CASSFATGGGLYNEQFF; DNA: TGCGCCAGCAGCTTCGCCACTGGGGGAGGCCTTTACAATGAGCAGTTCTTC
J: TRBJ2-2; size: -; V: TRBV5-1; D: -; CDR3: CASSPPRGEVAGELFF; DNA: TGCGCCAGCAGCCCACCACGGGGCGAGGTTGCCGGGGAGCTGTTTTTT
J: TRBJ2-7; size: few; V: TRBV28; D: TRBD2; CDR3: CASSIIAGGSYNEQYF; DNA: TGTGCCAGCAGTATAATAGCGGGAGGCTCCTACAATGAGCAGTACTTC
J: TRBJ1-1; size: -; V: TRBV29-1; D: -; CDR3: CSVAATGTEAFF; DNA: TGCAGCGTTGCTGCAACCGGCACTGAAGCTTTCTTT
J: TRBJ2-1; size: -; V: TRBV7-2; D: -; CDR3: CASSSVRHNEQFF; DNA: TGTGCCAGCAGCTCCGTGCGGCACAATGAGCAGTTCTTC
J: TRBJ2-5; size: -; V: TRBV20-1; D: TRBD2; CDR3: CSARVQRGGFQETQYF; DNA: TGCAGTGCTAGAGTGCAGCGGGGGGGATTCCAAGAGACCCAGTACTTC
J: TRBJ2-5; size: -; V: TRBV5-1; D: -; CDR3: CASSLLTAGETQYF; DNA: TGCGCCAGCAGCTTGCTGACAGCCGGAGAGACCCAGTACTTC
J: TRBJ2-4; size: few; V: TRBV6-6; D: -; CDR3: CASSGRGPKNIQYF; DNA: TGTGCCAGCAGCGGCAGGGGTCCCAAAAACATTCAGTACTTC
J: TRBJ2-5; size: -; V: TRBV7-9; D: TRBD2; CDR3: CASSLTWTSGGETQYF; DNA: TGTGCCAGCAGCTTAACATGGACTAGCGGAGGAGAGACCCAGTACTTC
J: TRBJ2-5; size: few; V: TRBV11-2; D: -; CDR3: CASRLLAQETQYF; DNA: TGTGCCAGCAGACTACTAGCTCAAGAGACCCAGTACTTC
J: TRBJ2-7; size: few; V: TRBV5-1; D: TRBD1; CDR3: CASTTGGEPYEQYF; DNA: TGCGCCAGCACGACAGGGGGGGAACCCTACGAGCAGTACTTC
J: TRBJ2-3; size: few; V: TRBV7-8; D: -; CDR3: CATGEREGTDTQYF; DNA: TGTGCCACAGGAGAGAGGGAGGGCACAGATACGCAGTATTTT
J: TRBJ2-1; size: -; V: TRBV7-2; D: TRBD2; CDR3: CASSVVGTSGGAAYNEQFF; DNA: TGTGCCAGCAGCGTAGTAGGGACTAGCGGGGGGGCCGCCTACAATGAGCAGTTCTTC
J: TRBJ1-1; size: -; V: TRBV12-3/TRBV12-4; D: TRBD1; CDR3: CASSFTGGGTNTEAFF; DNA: TGTGCCAGCAGTTTCACAGGGGGGGGGACGAACACTGAAGCTTTCTTT
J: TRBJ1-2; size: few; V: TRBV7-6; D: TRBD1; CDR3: CASSSRGYGYGYTF; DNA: TGTGCCAGCAGCTCCAGGGGGTATGGCTATGGCTACACCTTC
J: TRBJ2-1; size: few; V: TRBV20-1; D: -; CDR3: CSAERAWSLYNEQFF; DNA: TGCAGTGCGGAACGTGCGTGGTCTCTATACAATGAGCAGTTCTTC
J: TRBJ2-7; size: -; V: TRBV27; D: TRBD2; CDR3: CASSLSRGLATAYEQYF; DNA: TGTGCCAGCAGTTTAAGTAGGGGACTAGCAACAGCCTACGAGCAGTACTTC
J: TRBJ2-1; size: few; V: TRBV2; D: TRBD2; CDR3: CASSVAGEYNEQFF; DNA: TGTGCCAGCAGTGTAGCGGGGGAGTACAATGAGCAGTTCTTC
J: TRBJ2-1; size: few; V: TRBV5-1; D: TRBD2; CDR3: CASSLVGAGDYNEQFF; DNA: TGCGCCAGCAGCTTGGTCGGGGCGGGAGACTACAATGAGCAGTTCTTC